The sequence of this T cell receptor (beta chain) was determined in a study of OX40 agonist ivuxolimab in advanced cancers. Study-level background: In this trial design, patients received ivuxolimab intravenously at 0.01 to 10 mg/kg every 2 weeks.

Clones were sequenced by immunoSEQ multiplex PCR, and TCRdb holds only the in-frame ones, with some missing. The sample gives about 40,000 clones, about 85% of which show up once; about a sixth is in the top ten. This CDR3 is built from 14 residues. Trimming removed 1 base at V and 1 base at J, with 8 bases between. Germline CDR1 reads SGHRS; CDR2 reads YFSETQ. The J gene is TRBJ1-1, the V gene TRBV5-1; D possibly corresponds to TRBD1 (6 bases). The sequencing here drew on CD4+ or CD8+ T cells sorted from blood, taken in a trial of the OX40 agonist ivuxolimab. This TCR came from an adult with an advanced solid tumor such as melanoma, head and neck, liver or kidney cancer. The CDR3 DNA follows: TGCGCCAGCAGCTTGCGGGGGGCGAACACTGAAGCTTTCTTT. Protein: CASSLRGANTEAFF.